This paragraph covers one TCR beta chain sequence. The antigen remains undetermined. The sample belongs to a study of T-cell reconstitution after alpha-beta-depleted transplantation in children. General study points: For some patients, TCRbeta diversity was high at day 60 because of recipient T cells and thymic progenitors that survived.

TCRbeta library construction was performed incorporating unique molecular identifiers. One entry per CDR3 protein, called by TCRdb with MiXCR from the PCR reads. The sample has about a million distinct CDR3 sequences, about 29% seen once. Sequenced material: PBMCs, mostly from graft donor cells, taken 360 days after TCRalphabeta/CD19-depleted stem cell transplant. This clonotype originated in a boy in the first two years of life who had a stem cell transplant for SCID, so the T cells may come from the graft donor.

CDR3 sequence: CASSEFAGASYNEQFF. CDR3 bases: TGTGCCAGCAGCGAGTTCGCGGGGGCCTCCTACAATGAGCAGTTCTTC. This sequence joins TRBV9 and TRBJ2-1; possibly TRBD2 for D (7 bases). The CDR3 is 16 amino acids. The germline CDR1 and CDR2 sequences are SGDLS and YYNGEE. V lost 3 bases, J lost 0 bases, and 13 bases lay in between.